These 3 T cell receptor beta chains came from one sample sequenced in a study of persistence of HIV-infected CD4 T cells. Sequencing used immunoSEQ version 4 in survey mode. Using immunoSEQ multiplex PCR, the repertoire was profiled, and TCRdb retains in-frame clones only, with some absent. Of some 39,000 clones in the sample, 82% were seen once. Overlapping HIV-1 Gag 15-mer peptides at about 1 ug per peptide per mL were used. CD40L/CD69 double-negative CD45RO-high memory CD4+ T cells were collected. Antigens for these TCRs are unknown. The material sequenced was cultured CD4+ T cells from PBMCs, taken from a patient who received antiretroviral therapy. The receptors stem from an adult with HIV. The donor label of this sample is uncertain.

V usage is TRBV6-1 and J usage is TRBJ2-5; no definite D call. The CDR3 sequence is 15 residues long. Germline lookup yields CDR1 MNHNS and CDR2 SASEGT. V lost 0 bases to trimming and J lost 3 bases, with 11 bases between them. The CDR3 sequence: CASSEAKGVKETQYF. CDR3 nucleotide sequence: TGTGCCAGCAGTGAAGCGAAAGGTGTGAAAGAGACCCAGTACTTC.

This clone was observed a single time. J is TRBJ2-1 and V is TRBV29-1; 14 positions agree with TRBD2. This CDR3 spans 14 amino acids. V gave up 5 bases and J gave up 9 bases; unmatched junction bases: 6. Germline CDR1 SQVTM, CDR2 ANQGSEA. CDR3 sequence: CSVSTSGGAGEQFF. DNA of the CDR3: TGCAGCGTTTCGACTAGCGGGGGGGCCGGTGAGCAGTTCTTC.

This chain joins TRBV4-2 and TRBJ1-1; D is uncertain. V was cut by 1 base and J by 8 bases, with 17 bases left in between. This CDR3 comprises 15 residues. CDR1 is LGHNA, CDR2 YNFKEQ, per germline. The CDR3 coding sequence is TGTGCCAGCAGCCAAGTTACCGGCCTTGAAACGGAAGCTTTCTTT. It translates to CASSQVTGLETEAFF.